This TCR beta chain emerged from a study of cytomegalovirus exposure and HLA in healthy donors. The CDR3 covers 13 residues. CDR1 SGHTA and CDR2 FQGTGA come from the germline V gene. V shed 5 bases and J 4 bases; nucleotides not matched to a gene: 2. Study outcomes and limitations: According to the study, some 160 TCR beta chains were cytomegalovirus-associated. On later analysis, the bulk of CMV-associated TCR beta chains appeared to be HLA-restricted. It was shown in a later analysis that HLA-associated TCR beta chains were more clonally expanded than other, equally common chains.

The PCR used 60 Vbeta and 13 Jbeta primers. TCRdb's copy holds only in-frame clones and misses some; the assay was immunoSEQ multiplex PCR. The sample comprises around 150,000 clones, approximately 80% of which are singletons, and around 2% rests with the top ten. Turning to this clone: Antigen: not known.

This chain uses TRBV7-3 with TRBJ2-1, with TRBD1 matching 7 bases. The sample consisted of PBMCs. This receptor was taken from a young man in good health and CMV-seronegative. CDR3 sequence: CASSKDRYNEQFF. The DNA of the CDR3 is TGTGCCAGCAGCAAGGACAGGTACAATGAGCAGTTCTTC.